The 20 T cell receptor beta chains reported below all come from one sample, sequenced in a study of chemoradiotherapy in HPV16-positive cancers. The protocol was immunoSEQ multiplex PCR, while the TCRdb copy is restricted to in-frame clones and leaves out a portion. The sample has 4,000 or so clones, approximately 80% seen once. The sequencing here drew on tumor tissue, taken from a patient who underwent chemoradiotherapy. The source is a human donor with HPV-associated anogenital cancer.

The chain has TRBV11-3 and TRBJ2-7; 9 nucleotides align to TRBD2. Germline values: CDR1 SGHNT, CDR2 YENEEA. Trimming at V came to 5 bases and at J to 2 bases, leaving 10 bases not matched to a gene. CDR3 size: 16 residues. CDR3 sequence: CASSLSSGVPPYEQYF. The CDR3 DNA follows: TGTGCCAGCAGCCTCTCTAGCGGGGTCCCACCCTACGAGCAGTACTTC.

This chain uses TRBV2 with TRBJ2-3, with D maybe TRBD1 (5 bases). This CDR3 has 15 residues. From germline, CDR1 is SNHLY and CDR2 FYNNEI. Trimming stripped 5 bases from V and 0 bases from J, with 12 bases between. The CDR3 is CASSPTVLSTDTQYF. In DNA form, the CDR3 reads TGTGCCAGCAGTCCGACAGTCCTTAGCACAGATACGCAGTATTTT.

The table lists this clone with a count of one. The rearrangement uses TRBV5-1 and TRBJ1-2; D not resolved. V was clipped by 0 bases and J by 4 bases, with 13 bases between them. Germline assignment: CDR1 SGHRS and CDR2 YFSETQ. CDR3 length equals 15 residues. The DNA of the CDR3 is TGCGCCAGCAGCTTGGCTCGTGATGGCCCCTATGGCTACACCTTC. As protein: CASSLARDGPYGYTF.

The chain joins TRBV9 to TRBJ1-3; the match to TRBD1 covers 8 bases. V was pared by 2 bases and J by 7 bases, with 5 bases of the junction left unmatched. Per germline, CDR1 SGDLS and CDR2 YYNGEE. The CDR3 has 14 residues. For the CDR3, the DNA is TGTGCCAGCAGCGTGGAGGACAGGGTTAACACCATATATTTT. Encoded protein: CASSVEDRVNTIYF.

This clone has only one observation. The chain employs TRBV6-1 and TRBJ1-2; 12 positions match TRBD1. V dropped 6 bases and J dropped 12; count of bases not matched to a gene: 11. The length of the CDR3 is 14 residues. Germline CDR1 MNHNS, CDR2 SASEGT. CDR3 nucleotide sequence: TGTGCCAGCAGCCCGGGACAGGGGGCTTACAGGGACACCTTC. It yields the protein CASSPGQGAYRDTF.

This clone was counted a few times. The CDR3: CASSLAPTGATDTQYF. The DNA for the CDR3 is TGTGCCAGCAGCTTGGCCCCGACAGGCGCCACAGATACGCAGTATTTT. The chain has TRBV5-4 and TRBJ2-3; a weak D match, TRBD1 (6 bases). There are 16 residues in the CDR3. The V gene lost 0 bases and the J gene lost 2 bases, with 13 bases spanning the gap. Germline CDR1 SGHNT, CDR2 YYREEE (reference sequence).

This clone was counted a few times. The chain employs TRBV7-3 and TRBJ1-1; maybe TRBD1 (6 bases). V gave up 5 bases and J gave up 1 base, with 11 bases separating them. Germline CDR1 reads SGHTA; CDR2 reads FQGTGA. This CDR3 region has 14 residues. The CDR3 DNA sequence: TGTGCCAGCAGCACGGGACACTCGAACACTGAAGCTTTCTTT. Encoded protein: CASSTGHSNTEAFF.

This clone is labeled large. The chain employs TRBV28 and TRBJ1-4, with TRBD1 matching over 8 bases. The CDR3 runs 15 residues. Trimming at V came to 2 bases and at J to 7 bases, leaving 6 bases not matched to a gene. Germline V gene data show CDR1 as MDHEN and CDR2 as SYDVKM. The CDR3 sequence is CASSLPGQGGEKLFF. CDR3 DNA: TGTGCCAGCAGTTTACCCGGACAGGGAGGTGAAAAACTGTTTTTT.

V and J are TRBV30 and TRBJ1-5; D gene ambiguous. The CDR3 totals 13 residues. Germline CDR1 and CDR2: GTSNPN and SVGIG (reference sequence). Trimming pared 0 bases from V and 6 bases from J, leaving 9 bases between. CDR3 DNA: TGTGCCTGGAGTGTTGCCCCATCTCAGCCCCAGCATTTT. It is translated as CAWSVAPSQPQHF.

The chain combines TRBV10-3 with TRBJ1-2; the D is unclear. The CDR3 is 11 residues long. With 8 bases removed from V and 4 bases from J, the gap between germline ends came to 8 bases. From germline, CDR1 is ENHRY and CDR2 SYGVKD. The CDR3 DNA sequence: TGTGCCATCGGAAATGTCTATGGCTACACCTTC. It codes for CAIGNVYGYTF.

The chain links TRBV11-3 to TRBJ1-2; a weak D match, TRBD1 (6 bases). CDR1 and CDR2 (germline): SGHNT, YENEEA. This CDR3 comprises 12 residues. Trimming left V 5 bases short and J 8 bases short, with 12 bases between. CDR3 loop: CASSLGGGGYTF. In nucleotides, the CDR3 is TGTGCCAGCAGCCTCGGGGGGGGCGGCTACACCTTC. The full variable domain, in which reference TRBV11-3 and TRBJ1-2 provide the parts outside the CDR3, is EAGVVQSPRYKIIEKKQPVAFWCNPISGHNTLYWYLQNLGQGPELLIRYENEEAVDDSQLPKDRFSAERLKGVDSTLKIQPAELGDSAVYLCASSLGGGGYTFGSGTRLTVV.

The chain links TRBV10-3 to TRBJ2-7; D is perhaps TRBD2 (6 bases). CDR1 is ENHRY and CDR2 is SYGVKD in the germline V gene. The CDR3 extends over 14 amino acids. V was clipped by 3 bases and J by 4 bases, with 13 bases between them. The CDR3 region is CAISDGGIRYEQYF. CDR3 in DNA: TGTGCCATCAGTGACGGAGGGATCCGATACGAGCAGTACTTC.

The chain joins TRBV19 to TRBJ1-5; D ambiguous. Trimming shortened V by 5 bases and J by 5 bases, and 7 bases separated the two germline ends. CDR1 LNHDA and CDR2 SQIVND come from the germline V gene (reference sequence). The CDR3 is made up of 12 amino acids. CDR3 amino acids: CASSFFHQPQHF. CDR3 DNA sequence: TGTGCCAGTAGTTTTTTTCATCAGCCCCAGCATTTT.

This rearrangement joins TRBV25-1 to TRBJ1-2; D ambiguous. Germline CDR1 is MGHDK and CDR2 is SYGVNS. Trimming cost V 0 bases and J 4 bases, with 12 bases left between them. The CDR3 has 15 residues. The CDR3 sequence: CASSEYNGDSYGYTF. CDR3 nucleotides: TGTGCCAGCAGTGAATATAATGGGGATAGCTATGGCTACACCTTC.

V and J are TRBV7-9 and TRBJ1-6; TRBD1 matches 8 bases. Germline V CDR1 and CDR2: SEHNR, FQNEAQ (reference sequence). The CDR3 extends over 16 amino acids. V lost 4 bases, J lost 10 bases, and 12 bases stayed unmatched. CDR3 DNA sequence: TGTGCCAGCAGCTCACAAAGAGGACAGGGACTCTCACCCCTCCACTTT. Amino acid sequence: CASSSQRGQGLSPLHF.

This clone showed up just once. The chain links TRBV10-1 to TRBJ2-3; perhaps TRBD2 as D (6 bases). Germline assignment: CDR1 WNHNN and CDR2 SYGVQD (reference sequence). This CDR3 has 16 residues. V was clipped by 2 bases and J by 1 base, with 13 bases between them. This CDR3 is CASSERKPGGTDTQYF. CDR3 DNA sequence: TGCGCCAGCAGTGAGAGGAAGCCGGGAGGCACAGATACGCAGTATTTT.

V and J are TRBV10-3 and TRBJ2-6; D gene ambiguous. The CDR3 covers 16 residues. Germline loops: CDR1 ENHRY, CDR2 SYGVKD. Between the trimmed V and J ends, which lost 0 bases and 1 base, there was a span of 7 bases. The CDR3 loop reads CAISESKGSGANVLTF. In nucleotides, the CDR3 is TGTGCCATCAGTGAGTCGAAGGGATCTGGGGCCAACGTCCTGACTTTC.

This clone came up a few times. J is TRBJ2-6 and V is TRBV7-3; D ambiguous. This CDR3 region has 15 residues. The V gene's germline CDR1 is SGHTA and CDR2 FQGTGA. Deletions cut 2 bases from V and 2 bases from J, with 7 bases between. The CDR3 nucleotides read TGTGCCAGCAGCTTAGGTGGGGCTGGGGCCAACGTCCTGACTTTC. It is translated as CASSLGGAGANVLTF.

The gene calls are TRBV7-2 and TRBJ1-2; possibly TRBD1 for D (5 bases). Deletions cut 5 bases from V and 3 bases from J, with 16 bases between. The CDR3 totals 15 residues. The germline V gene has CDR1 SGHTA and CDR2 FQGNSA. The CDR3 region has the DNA TGTGCCAGCAGCCCACGGGGGAGGGGAGACTATGGCTACACCTTC. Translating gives CASSPRGRGDYGYTF.

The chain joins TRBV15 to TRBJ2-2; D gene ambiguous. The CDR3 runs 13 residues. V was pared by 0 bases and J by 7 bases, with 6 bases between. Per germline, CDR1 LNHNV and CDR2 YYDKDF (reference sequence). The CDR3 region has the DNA TGTGCCACCAGCAGAGATCGGGTCGGGGAGCTGTTTTTT. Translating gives CATSRDRVGELFF.